The 28 T cell receptor beta chains given below trace back to one sample, sequenced in a study of T cells after posttransplantation cyclophosphamide. Here immunoSEQ multiplex PCR was the method, and the copy in TCRdb shows in-frame clones only, minus some. The sample carries 7,400 or so clones, roughly 88% recorded once. A marrow graft followed busulfan-fludarabine conditioning, with cyclophosphamide on days +3 and +4. The starting material was CD4+ T cells sorted from blood, obtained less than 1,500 days after allogeneic stem cell transplant with posttransplant cyclophosphamide. The receptors here all came from a female patient aged 50-60 years who received an allogeneic stem cell transplant from a related donor, was CMV-positive, and had no GVHD. Some T cells may be transferred from the graft donor.

The genes are TRBV30 and TRBJ1-4; 7 positions agree with TRBD1. Trimming at V came to 8 bases and at J to 8 bases, leaving 11 bases not matched to a gene. Germline CDR1 GTSNPN, CDR2 SVGIG (reference sequence). This CDR3 has 13 amino acids. CDR3 sequence reads: CAASGGWVEKLFF. The CDR3 nucleotides are TGTGCCGCCTCAGGGGGTTGGGTCGAAAAACTGTTTTTT.

The chain recombines TRBV5-1 with TRBJ1-1; D remains ambiguous. Germline assignment: CDR1 SGHRS and CDR2 YFSETQ. Trimming stripped 1 base from V and 1 base from J, with 11 bases between. The CDR3 consists of 15 residues. In DNA, the CDR3 is TGCGCCAGCAGCTTGTTGGGAGTACCGAACACTGAAGCTTTCTTT. This gives the protein CASSLLGVPNTEAFF.

This chain connects TRBV28 to TRBJ1-4; 8 nucleotides match TRBD1. From germline, CDR1 is MDHEN and CDR2 SYDVKM. CDR3 length equals 16 residues. The ends lost 5 bases at V and 10 bases at J; junction bases unmatched: 15. Here the CDR3 reads CASSRSGQGQGRKLFF. CDR3 bases: TGTGCCAGCAGTCGCTCCGGACAAGGACAGGGTAGAAAACTGTTTTTT.

The rearrangement joins TRBV18 to TRBJ2-5, with 8 bases fitting TRBD1. The DNA end is more similar to TRBJ2-7, so the J call may be wrong. The CDR3 is made up of 16 amino acids. The germline V gene encodes CDR1 KGHSH and CDR2 LQKENI. CDR3 sequence: CASSPLPPTGEYEQYF. The CDR3 coding sequence is TGTGCCAGCTCACCTTTGCCTCCGACAGGGGAGTACGAGCAGTACTTC.

The V call is TRBV7-7, the J call TRBJ2-7, with D possibly being TRBD1 (5 bases). Trimming removed 2 bases at V and 3 bases at J, with 8 bases between. The germline V gene has CDR1 SSHAT and CDR2 FNYEAQ (reference sequence). This CDR3 has 13 amino acids. DNA for the CDR3: TGTGCCAGCAGCTTACAGGGTCACTACGAGCAGTACTTC. This gives the protein CASSLQGHYEQYF.

A single count supports this clone. The chain links TRBV28 to TRBJ1-4; unclear D gene. The CDR3 runs to 11 residues. Germline V gene data show CDR1 as MDHEN and CDR2 as SYDVKM. V was trimmed by 7 bases and J by 8 bases, leaving 8 bases between them. DNA for the CDR3: TGTGCCAGCACTATTAACGAAAAACTGTTTTTT. It specifies CASTINEKLFF.

V and J are TRBV7-9 and TRBJ2-7, with TRBD1 as a possible D gene (6 bases). This CDR3 has 15 residues. V lost 5 bases, J lost 0 bases, and 14 bases lay in between. In germline, CDR1 is SEHNR, CDR2 FQNEAQ (reference sequence). The CDR3 nucleotides read TGTGCCAGCAGCCCACCCGGACAGCGCTCCTACGAGCAGTACTTC. This gives the protein CASSPPGQRSYEQYF.

The chain employs TRBV7-2 and TRBJ2-2, with 7 nucleotides matching TRBD2. V was clipped by 7 bases and J by 6 bases; unmatched bases: 8. This CDR3 has 14 residues. Germline V CDR1 and CDR2: SGHTA, FQGNSA. The CDR3 nucleotides read TGTGCCAGCAACAACGTGGGAGGGCCCGGGGAGCTGTTTTTT. Amino acids: CASNNVGGPGELFF.

The rearrangement uses TRBV28 and TRBJ1-4; 8 bases are shared with TRBD1. The CDR3 totals 15 residues. After removal of 4 bases from V and 5 bases from J, the junction contained 6 bases not matched to a gene. Germline V lookup: CDR1 MDHEN, CDR2 SYDVKM. The CDR3 loop reads CASSSQGAPNEKLFF. In nucleotides, the CDR3 is TGTGCCAGCAGTTCCCAGGGGGCACCAAATGAAAAACTGTTTTTT.

This clone was seen only once. V and J are TRBV28 and TRBJ2-1; no clear D. Per the germline V gene, CDR1 is MDHEN and CDR2 is SYDVKM. Between the trimmed V and J ends, which lost 7 bases and 3 bases, there was a span of 10 bases. CDR3 length equals 13 residues. Written as DNA, the CDR3 is TGTGCCAGCACCCTGCGCTTCTACAATGAGCAGTTCTTC. Translated: CASTLRFYNEQFF.

V is TRBV6-1 and J is TRBJ2-5; TRBD2 matches 10 bases. The CDR3 is 16 residues long. V gave up 2 bases and J gave up 1 base; unmatched junction bases: 4. Germline V gene sequence: CDR1 MNHNS, CDR2 SASEGT. The CDR3 DNA is TGTGCCAGCAGTGAAACCGGACTAGCGGTCCAAGAGACCCAGTACTTC. Residues: CASSETGLAVQETQYF.

This clone has just one count. The CDR3 spells CASSLTLAGAGNGELFF. CDR3 coding DNA: TGCGCCAGCAGCTTGACACTAGCGGGCGCGGGTAACGGGGAGCTGTTTTTT. The chain uses TRBV5-1 and TRBJ2-2, with 9 bases identical to TRBD2. The CDR3 covers 17 residues. J was trimmed by 7 bases and V by 1 base; bases with no gene match: 11. Germline CDR1 reads SGHRS; CDR2 reads YFSETQ.

CDR3 sequence reads: CASSVAGGAGNTEAFF. The CDR3 region has the DNA TGTGCCAGCAGCGTAGCGGGGGGCGCCGGGAACACTGAAGCTTTCTTT. The chain joins TRBV9 to TRBJ1-1; possible D gene TRBD1, 6 bases. Trimming took 0 bases from V and 1 from J, leaving 13 bases between them. This CDR3 spans 16 amino acids. Per the germline V gene, CDR1 is SGDLS and CDR2 is YYNGEE. Based on the CDR3 plus reference TRBV9 and TRBJ1-1, the full variable domain is DSGVTQTPKHLITATGQRVTLRCSPRSGDLSVYWYQQSLDQGLQFLIQYYNGEERAKGNILERFSAQQFPDLHSELNLSSLELGDSALYFCASSVAGGAGNTEAFFGQGTRLTVV.

The chain uses TRBV2 and TRBJ1-1; D is perhaps TRBD1 (5 bases). The germline V and J ends were trimmed by 7 bases and 2 bases, with 11 bases remaining between them. This CDR3 contains 13 residues. CDR1 is SNHLY, CDR2 FYNNEI, per germline. DNA for the CDR3: TGTGCCAGCACCCTCGACAGAAACACTGAAGCTTTCTTT. It yields the protein CASTLDRNTEAFF.

The chain uses TRBV21-1 and TRBJ1-5; TRBD1, as called in the table, went unchecked against the DNA. TRBV21-1 is marked as a pseudogene. This CDR3 is built from 15 residues. The CDR3 reads CASSKTGIRNQPQHF. The CDR3 bases are TGTGCCAGCAGCAAGACAGGGATTCGCAATCAGCCCCAGCATTTT.

The J gene is TRBJ1-2, the V gene TRBV5-1, with D tentatively TRBD1 (5 bases). Germline V gene sequence: CDR1 SGHRS, CDR2 YFSETQ. With 5 bases removed from V and 4 bases from J, the gap between germline ends came to 12 bases. This CDR3 is built from 13 residues. The CDR3, as DNA: TGCGCCAGCAGTATCCGGGGGATCTATGGCTACACCTTC. It is translated as CASSIRGIYGYTF.

The chain is built from TRBV19 and TRBJ1-1; the match to TRBD1 covers 9 bases. CDR1 and CDR2 (germline): LNHDA, SQIVND (reference sequence). With 7 bases clipped from V and 0 bases from J, the junction kept 6 bases outside the gene matches. This CDR3 has 15 amino acids. CDR3 in DNA: TGTGCCAGTACCAAACAGGGGGCAATGAACACTGAAGCTTTCTTT. Its protein product is CASTKQGAMNTEAFF.

The chain has TRBV7-7 and TRBJ2-5, with TRBD1 matching over 7 bases. V shed 3 bases and J 5 bases; nucleotides not matched to a gene: 6. There are 14 residues in the CDR3. Per the germline V gene, CDR1 is SSHAT and CDR2 is FNYEAQ (reference sequence). Here the CDR3 reads CASSFIGGGETQYF. For the CDR3, the DNA is TGTGCCAGCAGCTTCATAGGGGGCGGTGAGACCCAGTACTTC.

The chain uses TRBV19 and TRBJ2-7; D remains ambiguous. Germline assignment: CDR1 LNHDA and CDR2 SQIVND (reference sequence). V was trimmed by 5 bases and J by 0 bases, leaving 5 bases between them. The CDR3 loop spans 12 amino acids. CDR3 sequence: CASSRSSYEQYF. The CDR3 DNA is TGTGCCAGTAGTCGGTCCTCCTACGAGCAGTACTTC.

The rearrangement uses TRBV4-1 and TRBJ2-7; 7 bases agree with TRBD1. This CDR3 region has 15 residues. Germline V gene lookup returns CDR1 MGHRA and CDR2 YSYEKL. The V gene end was trimmed by 2 bases and the J gene end by 2 bases; junction bases not matched to a gene: 6. In DNA, the CDR3 is TGCGCCAGCAGCCAAACCGGCAGGGGGACCTACGAGCAGTACTTC. Translation: CASSQTGRGTYEQYF.

The chain recombines TRBV10-3 with TRBJ2-5, with 7 bases fitting TRBD1. V dropped 10 bases and J dropped 1; count of bases not matched to a gene: 6. Germline CDR1 reads ENHRY; CDR2 reads SYGVKD. The CDR3 covers 13 residues. DNA for the CDR3: TGTGCCACCGGGACAGAATCCCAAGAGACCCAGTACTTC. It codes for CATGTESQETQYF.

The rearrangement joins TRBV15 to TRBJ1-2; a weak D match, TRBD1 (5 bases). CDR1 and CDR2 from the germline V gene are LNHNV and YYDKDF (reference sequence). Trimming removed 3 bases at V and 2 bases at J, with 13 bases between. The CDR3 runs to 15 residues. The CDR3 coding sequence is TGTGCCACCAGCAGGTGGGGGGGGATAAACTATGGCTACACCTTC. Residues: CATSRWGGINYGYTF.

The chain recombines TRBV7-9 with TRBJ1-5; no reliable D call. V lost 5 bases, J lost 0 bases, and 5 bases lay in between. The CDR3 is 13 amino acids. Germline V CDR1 and CDR2: SEHNR, FQNEAQ (reference sequence). The CDR3 region is CASSQNSNQPQHF. CDR3 DNA sequence: TGTGCCAGCAGCCAAAATAGCAATCAGCCCCAGCATTTT. The full variable domain, completed using reference TRBV7-9 and TRBJ1-5, is DTGVSQNPRHKITKRGQNVTFRCDPISEHNRLYWYRQTLGQGPEFLTYFQNEAQLEKSRLLSDRFSAERPKGSFSTLEIQRTEQGDSAMYLCASSQNSNQPQHFGDGTRLSIL.

The chain recombines TRBV5-1 with TRBJ2-1; 9 nucleotides agree with TRBD2. Germline CDR1 reads SGHRS; CDR2 reads YFSETQ. The V segment lost 0 bases and the J segment 8 bases; nucleotides outside the gene matches: 9. This CDR3 comprises 16 residues. For the CDR3, the DNA is TGCGCCAGCAGCTTGGCCTTGGGCGGGAGGGCCGATGAGCAGTTCTTC. Translated, it gives CASSLALGGRADEQFF. The full variable domain, in which reference TRBV5-1 and TRBJ2-1 provide the parts outside the CDR3, is KAGVTQTPRYLIKTRGQQVTLSCSPISGHRSVSWYQQTPGQGLQFLFEYFSETQRNKGNFPGRFSGRQFSNSRSEMNVSTLELGDSALYLCASSLALGGRADEQFFGPGTRLTVL.

V and J are TRBV6-1 and TRBJ1-1; D is unresolved. Germline V gives CDR1 MNHNS, CDR2 SASEGT. V shed 6 bases and J shed 8 bases, with 16 bases lying between them. This CDR3 is 13 amino acids long. CDR3 sequence: CASSILQSGEAFF. In DNA, the CDR3 is TGTGCCAGCAGCATTTTACAGAGCGGGGAAGCTTTCTTT.

The gene calls are TRBV4-3 and TRBJ2-3; D possibly corresponds to TRBD1 (5 bases). The CDR3 has 15 residues. Trimming removed 0 bases from V and 0 bases from J, with 7 bases in between. The germline V gene encodes CDR1 LGHNA and CDR2 YSLEER. CDR3 bases: TGCGCCAGCAGCCAAGAGGACACGAGCACAGATACGCAGTATTTT. Translation: CASSQEDTSTDTQYF.

This clone was observed a single time. This sequence joins TRBV6-6 and TRBJ2-7, with a weak D call TRBD1 (5 bases). The CDR3 totals 13 residues. Germline loops: CDR1 MNHNY, CDR2 SVGAGI (reference sequence). The germline V and J ends were trimmed by 6 bases and 4 bases, with 13 bases remaining between them. The CDR3 DNA reads as TGTGCCAGCAGACCTGGACACAATTACGAGCAGTACTTC. It specifies CASRPGHNYEQYF.

The chain employs TRBV7-2 and TRBJ2-7; 8 bases fit TRBD2. This CDR3 contains 14 residues. Losses at the gene ends were 1 base for V and 3 bases for J; bases not matched to a gene: 2. Germline values: CDR1 SGHTA, CDR2 FQGNSA. CDR3 nucleotides: TGTGCCAGCAGCTTAGTAGCGGGAAGCTACGAGCAGTACTTC. As protein: CASSLVAGSYEQYF.